The 17 T cell receptor beta chains below come from one sample, sequenced in a study of CXCR3-negative and CXCR3-positive naive CD8 T cells. General study findings and limits: CXCR3-positive naive cells carried more hydrophobic TRB CDR3s than CXCR3-negative ones.

These receptors are not linked to any known antigen. cDNA libraries for TRB were generated by 5' RACE incorporating UMI labels. TCRdb re-called the 5' RACE reads and shows each CDR3 protein once, DNA omitted. Its table lists roughly 110,000 distinct CDR3 sequences. Sequencing used naive CXCR3+ CD8+ T cells from blood. Subset denoted: CD45RO-CCR7+CD27+CD95- naive CD8+ T cells expressing CXCR3 (TNR3+). All receptors derive from a human donor in good health. Some clones in this sample may be carry-over from other donors' samples.

V usage is TRBV6-6 and J usage is TRBJ2-7; TCRdb's D call, TRBD1, is unchecked because there is no DNA. CDR1 is MNHNY and CDR2 is SVGAGI in the germline V gene (reference sequence). This CDR3 spans 12 amino acids. CDR3 loop: CASSYAGGEQYF.

The genes are TRBV7-9 and TRBJ1-3. There are 14 residues in the CDR3. Germline CDR1 and CDR2: SEHNR and FQNEAQ (reference sequence). The CDR3 loop is CASSPDRSGNTIYF.

The V and J genes are TRBV29-1 and TRBJ2-3; TCRdb's D call, TRBD2, is unchecked because there is no DNA. Germline CDR1 and CDR2: SQVTM and ANQGSEA. This CDR3 comprises 15 residues. CDR3 sequence: CSVILLAGDRDTQYF.

CDR3 loop: CSIKGIWDSYEQYF. This chain uses TRBV29-1 with TRBJ2-7; the D call from TCRdb, TRBD1, cannot be confirmed without DNA. Per germline, CDR1 SQVTM and CDR2 ANQGSEA. The CDR3 has 14 residues.

V is TRBV7-9 and J is TRBJ2-3. Germline V gives CDR1 SEHNR, CDR2 FQNEAQ (reference sequence). CDR3 length: 14 residues. The CDR3 here is CASSLAAATDTQYF.

The gene calls are TRBV29-1 and TRBJ2-5; TCRdb names TRBD1, which stays unverified in the absence of DNA. The germline V gene encodes CDR1 SQVTM and CDR2 ANQGSEA. This CDR3 has 15 residues. The CDR3 sequence is CSVTGGLAPQETQYF.

The chain combines TRBV5-5 with TRBJ2-1; TCRdb's assignment of TRBD1 cannot be checked, as there is no DNA. In germline, CDR1 is SGHKS, CDR2 YYEKEE (reference sequence). The CDR3 totals 16 residues. The CDR3 loop reads CASSLMVDRASNEQFF.

This sequence joins TRBV30 and TRBJ2-7; TCRdb reports TRBD2, a call that lacks DNA to check it against. The CDR3 is 14 residues long. From germline, CDR1 is GTSNPN and CDR2 SVGIG (reference sequence). The CDR3 is CAWSLPGLTYEQYF.

The CDR3 loop is CASSPRQGRTDTQYF. The chain uses TRBV7-9 and TRBJ2-3; TCRdb picks TRBD1, but there is no DNA to check that call. Looked up from germline, CDR1 is SEHNR and CDR2 is FQNEAQ (reference sequence). CDR3 length equals 15 residues. Variable domain in full (rest from reference TRBV7-9 and TRBJ2-3): DTGVSQNPRHKITKRGQNVTFRCDPISEHNRLYWYRQTLGQGPEFLTYFQNEAQLEKSRLLSDRFSAERPKGSFSTLEIQRTEQGDSAMYLCASSPRQGRTDTQYFGPGTRLTVL.

V and J are TRBV9 and TRBJ1-2. CDR1 and CDR2 from the germline V gene are SGDLS and YYNGEE. The CDR3 is made up of 14 amino acids. CDR3 sequence reads: CASSVSREDYGYTF.

The J gene is TRBJ2-4, the V gene TRBV11-2; TCRdb's assignment of TRBD1 cannot be checked, as there is no DNA. The V gene's germline CDR1 is SGHAT and CDR2 FQNNGV. There are 14 residues in the CDR3. CDR3 amino acids: CASSLTGGRDIQYF.

The chain uses TRBV28 and TRBJ2-3. Looked up from germline, CDR1 is MDHEN and CDR2 is SYDVKM. This CDR3 comprises 14 residues. CDR3 in amino acids: CASSFGGSTDTQYF.

The chain carries TRBV9 and TRBJ2-1. The CDR3 sequence is 14 residues long. CDR1 and CDR2 from the germline V gene are SGDLS and YYNGEE. This CDR3 reads CASQPTFSYNEQFF.

The V gene is TRBV15, the J gene TRBJ2-7; TCRdb calls TRBD1, which cannot be checked without DNA. Per the germline V gene, CDR1 is LNHNV and CDR2 is YYDKDF (reference sequence). The CDR3 runs 16 residues. The CDR3 sequence is CATSRVGGQLTYEQYF. The full variable domain, rest sourced from reference TRBV15 and TRBJ2-7, is DAMVIQNPRYQVTQFGKPVTLSCSQTLNHNVMYWYQQKSSQAPKLLFHYYDKDFNNEADTPDNFQSRRPNTSFCFLDIRSPGLGDTAMYLCATSRVGGQLTYEQYFGPGTRLTVT.

This chain uses TRBV11-2 with TRBJ2-1; TCRdb gives TRBD1 as the D gene, but with no DNA this cannot be confirmed. The CDR3 totals 13 residues. The germline CDR1 and CDR2 sequences are SGHAT and FQNNGV. This chain's CDR3 is CASSFQGAYEQFF.

The chain recombines TRBV27 with TRBJ2-1; TCRdb's D gene call, TRBD2, goes unchecked for lack of DNA. This CDR3 contains 17 residues. Germline V gives CDR1 MNHEY, CDR2 SMNVEV (reference sequence). CDR3 sequence reads: CASSLFIAGGSYNEQFF.

This chain connects TRBV5-1 to TRBJ2-7; no DNA is available, so the TRBD1 call from TCRdb remains unchecked. Looked up from germline, CDR1 is SGHRS and CDR2 is YFSETQ. This CDR3 region has 14 residues. CDR3 residues: CASSLEAGGHEQYF.